The next 18 T cell receptor beta chains were all read from a single sample in a study of cytomegalovirus exposure and HLA in healthy donors (dated by TCRdb to about 2017). Receptor amplification or capture employed the immunoSEQ multiplex PCR assay. A mixture of 60 forward primers for TCR Vbeta segments and 13 reverse primers for TCR Jbeta segments was used in the multiplex PCR. TCRdb stores this immuneACCESS table with in-frame sequences only. Part of the clones is absent; in the studies checked, under half of the shortfall reflects unresolved V genes, and no reason is known for the rest. This sample is represented by 76,000 or so clones; 78% of them were singletons. Around 9.3% of the sample rests with the top ten. The source material was PBMCs. Receptor source: a middle-aged woman in good health and CMV-seropositive.

The V call is TRBV5-1, the J call TRBJ1-2; D possibly corresponds to TRBD1 (6 bases). The germline CDR1 and CDR2 sequences are SGHRS and YFSETQ. The length of the CDR3 is 12 residues. V dropped 0 bases and J dropped 8 bases, with 8 bases sitting between them. The CDR3 loop reads CASSLARGGYTF. The CDR3 DNA is TGCGCCAGCAGCTTGGCCAGGGGCGGCTACACCTTC.

This clone was observed a handful of times. This sequence joins TRBV11-2 and TRBJ1-3; D gene ambiguous. The CDR3 contains 13 residues. Germline assignment: CDR1 SGHAT and CDR2 FQNNGV. Trimming shortened V by 3 bases and J by 4 bases, and 7 bases separated the two germline ends. CDR3 region: CASSFHSGNTIYF. In DNA, the CDR3 is TGTGCCAGCAGCTTTCACTCCGGAAACACCATATATTTT. The variable domain in full, completed from reference TRBV11-2 and TRBJ1-3, reads EAGVAQSPRYKIIEKRQSVAFWCNPISGHATLYWYQQILGQGPKLLIQFQNNGVVDDSQLPKDRFSAERLKGVDSTLKIQPAKLEDSAVYLCASSFHSGNTIYFGEGSWLTVV.

This clone was detected only a few times. This sequence joins TRBV6-5 and TRBJ1-5; D is perhaps TRBD1 (5 bases). The CDR3 is 16 amino acids. The V gene lost 0 bases and the J gene lost 2 bases, with 11 bases spanning the gap. In germline, CDR1 is MNHEY, CDR2 SVGAGI. The CDR3 nucleotides are TGTGCCAGCAGTTACTCGAGCGGAGGGGGCAATCAGCCCCAGCATTTT. Encoded protein: CASSYSSGGGNQPQHF.

The chain links TRBV6-5 to TRBJ1-1, with TRBD1 matching over 9 bases. V lost 4 bases to trimming and J lost 4 bases; unmatched junction nucleotides: 4. This CDR3 comprises 14 residues. Germline assignment: CDR1 MNHEY and CDR2 SVGAGI. The DNA of the CDR3 is TGTGCCAGCAGTTCCGGGACAGGGTTCACTGAAGCTTTCTTT. Its translation is CASSSGTGFTEAFF.

This clone came up a few times. The chain links TRBV7-3 to TRBJ1-1; 8 bases line up with TRBD1. CDR3 length: 14 amino acids. Germline CDR1 reads SGHTA; CDR2 reads FQGTGA. The V and J ends lost 6 bases and 1 base, in that order; junction bases with no gene match: 4. CDR3 nucleotides: TGTGCCAGCAGGAGGACAGGGACGAACACTGAAGCTTTCTTT. Amino acid sequence: CASRRTGTNTEAFF.

The chain couples TRBV4-2 to TRBJ2-7; the D is unclear. CDR3 length equals 18 residues. CDR1 and CDR2 from the germline V gene are LGHNA and YNFKEQ. The V and J ends lost 4 bases and 0 bases respectively, with 22 bases between them. The CDR3 loop reads CASSRPTTPSLYSYEQYF. CDR3 coding DNA: TGTGCCAGCAGCCGCCCCACGACACCTTCCCTATACTCCTACGAGCAGTACTTC.

V usage is TRBV7-6 and J usage is TRBJ2-3; D perhaps matches TRBD2 (5 bases). This CDR3 has 16 residues. Trimming removed 1 base from V and 2 bases from J, with 13 bases in between. The germline CDR1 and CDR2 sequences are SGHVS and FNYEAQ. The CDR3 DNA reads as TGTGCCAGCAGCTTAGTGGCCGGGGAATCCACAGATACGCAGTATTTT. Residues: CASSLVAGESTDTQYF.

The chain has TRBV19 and TRBJ1-3; D possibly corresponds to TRBD1 (6 bases). The CDR3 contains 15 residues. V was cut by 5 bases and J by 0 bases, with 11 bases left in between. The germline V gene has CDR1 LNHDA and CDR2 SQIVND (reference sequence). CDR3 coding DNA: TGTGCCAGTAGTTTAGGCAGGGGCTCTGGAAACACCATATATTTT. Translating gives CASSLGRGSGNTIYF.

Only one count was recorded for this clone. V gene TRBV7-9 combines with J gene TRBJ1-4; D might be TRBD1 (5 bases). The length of the CDR3 is 14 residues. V was clipped by 4 bases and J by 5 bases, with 11 bases between them. Germline V gene lookup returns CDR1 SEHNR and CDR2 FQNEAQ (reference sequence). The CDR3 is CASSSRQQNEKLFF. The CDR3 bases are TGTGCCAGCAGCTCCCGACAGCAAAATGAAAAACTGTTTTTT.

The genes are TRBV10-1 and TRBJ2-4, with D maybe TRBD2 (6 bases). CDR1 and CDR2 (germline): WNHNN, SYGVQD (reference sequence). This CDR3 region has 14 residues. V was trimmed by 8 bases and J by 7 bases, leaving 18 bases between them. CDR3 sequence reads: CASLKGRGVNIQYF. Written as DNA, the CDR3 is TGCGCCAGCCTAAAGGGGCGGGGTGTGAACATTCAGTACTTC.

This rearrangement joins TRBV18 to TRBJ1-1; weak D call: TRBD1 (6 bases). Per germline, CDR1 KGHSH and CDR2 LQKENI. V lost 2 bases, J lost 2 bases, and 12 bases lay in between. This CDR3 is built from 15 residues. The chain's CDR3 is CASSPTGTPNTEAFF. The CDR3 DNA follows: TGTGCCAGCTCACCAACCGGGACACCTAACACTGAAGCTTTCTTT.

The V call is TRBV19, the J call TRBJ1-6, with 8 bases matching TRBD1. After removal of 2 bases from V and 11 bases from J, the junction contained 5 bases not matched to a gene. CDR3 length equals 14 residues. CDR1 LNHDA and CDR2 SQIVND come from the germline V gene (reference sequence). The CDR3 DNA reads TGTGCCAGTAGTATACCACTACAGGGGGCACCCCTCCACTTT. Its translation: CASSIPLQGAPLHF.

The chain combines TRBV5-1 with TRBJ2-7; no definite D call. Germline CDR1 reads SGHRS; CDR2 reads YFSETQ. This CDR3 contains 15 residues. V lost 2 bases, J lost 3 bases, and 15 bases lay in between. The chain's CDR3 is CASSLSTLGYYEQYF. The DNA of the CDR3 is TGCGCCAGCAGCTTATCGACACTCGGATACTACGAGCAGTACTTC.

CDR3 in DNA: TGTGCCAGCGCGGGTCAAACTAATGAAAAACTGTTTTTT. Translated, it gives CASAGQTNEKLFF. This sequence joins TRBV2 and TRBJ1-4, with D unclear. V was shortened by 8 bases and J by 1 base, with 8 bases between the two germline ends. This CDR3 region has 13 residues. The germline CDR1 and CDR2 sequences are SNHLY and FYNNEI.

The chain employs TRBV7-2 and TRBJ1-3, with 10 bases fitting TRBD1. V trimming: 5 bases; J trimming: 3 bases; junction bases outside the gene matches: 4. The CDR3 length is 15 residues. Per germline, CDR1 SGHTA and CDR2 FQGNSA. The chain's CDR3 is CASSAGTGDGNTIYF. DNA of the CDR3: TGTGCCAGCAGCGCCGGGACAGGGGATGGAAACACCATATATTTT.

This chain joins TRBV28 and TRBJ1-2, with a weak D call TRBD1 (6 bases). Germline CDR1 is MDHEN and CDR2 is SYDVKM. V lost 5 bases and J 1 base, leaving 14 bases between the germline ends. CDR3 length equals 15 residues. The CDR3 DNA follows: TGTGCCAGCAGTCTCACTTGGACAGTTAACTATGGCTACACCTTC. It translates to CASSLTWTVNYGYTF.

The chain employs TRBV10-3 and TRBJ1-5; 11 positions match TRBD1. Germline V lookup: CDR1 ENHRY, CDR2 SYGVKD. V was clipped by 2 bases and J by 7 bases; unmatched bases: 4. The length of the CDR3 is 15 residues. The CDR3 nucleotides are TGTGCCATCAGTGAGCGGGGACAGGGGGACCAGCCCCAGCATTTT. As protein: CAISERGQGDQPQHF.

This clone was recorded a few times. The chain recombines TRBV21-1 with TRBJ2-6; the DNA was not compared with TRBD1, the D call given in the table. TRBV21-1 is described as a pseudogene. There are 17 residues in the CDR3. CDR3 in amino acids: CASSKLTARSGANVLTF. CDR3 nucleotide sequence: TGTGCCAGCAGCAAATTGACAGCCCGCTCTGGGGCCAACGTCCTGACTTTC.